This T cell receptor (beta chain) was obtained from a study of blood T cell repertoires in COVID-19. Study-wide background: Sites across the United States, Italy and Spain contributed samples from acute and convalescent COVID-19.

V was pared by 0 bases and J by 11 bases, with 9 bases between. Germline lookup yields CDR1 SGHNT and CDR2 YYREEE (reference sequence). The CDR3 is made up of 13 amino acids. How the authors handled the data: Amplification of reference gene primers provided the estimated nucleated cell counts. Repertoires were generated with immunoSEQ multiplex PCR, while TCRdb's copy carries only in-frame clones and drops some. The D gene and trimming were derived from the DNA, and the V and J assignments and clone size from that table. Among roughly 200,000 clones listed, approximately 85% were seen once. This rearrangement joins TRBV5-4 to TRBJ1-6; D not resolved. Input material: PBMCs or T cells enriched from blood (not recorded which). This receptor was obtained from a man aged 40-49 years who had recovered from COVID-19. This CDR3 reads CASSLVEGTPLHF. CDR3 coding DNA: TGTGCCAGCAGCTTGGTTGAGGGAACACCCCTCCACTTT. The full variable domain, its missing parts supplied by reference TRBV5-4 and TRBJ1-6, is ETGVTQSPTHLIKTRGQQVTLRCSSQSGHNTVSWYQQALGQGPQFIFQYYREEENGRGNFPPRFSGLQFPNYSSELNVNALELDDSALYLCASSLVEGTPLHFGNGTRLTVT.